This T cell receptor beta chain emerged from a study of PD-1 blockade in mismatch repair-deficient tumors. Study outcomes and limitations: Rapid post-treatment expansion, then contraction, generally preceding radiologic response, marked tumor-resident clones.

Using immunoSEQ multiplex PCR, the repertoire was profiled, and TCRdb retains in-frame clones only, with some absent. Found here are 20,000 to 25,000 clones, approximately 84% of them singletons; the top ten hold approximately 17%. A remark on this clone: Its antigen is unknown.

Germline CDR1 reads SGDLS; CDR2 reads YYNGEE. The CDR3 contains 15 residues. The V gene end was trimmed by 4 bases and the J gene end by 3 bases; junction bases not matched to a gene: 7. The sequence was obtained from an adult with mismatch repair-deficient cancer. This chain joins TRBV9 and TRBJ1-1, with 9 positions matching TRBD1. The sequencing here drew on peripheral blood, taken 2 weeks after starting pembrolizumab. The CDR3 region is CASSPPRTGDTEAFF. CDR3 nucleotide sequence: TGTGCCAGCAGCCCCCCAAGGACAGGGGACACTGAAGCTTTCTTT.